This TCR beta chain derives from a study of early T cells in non-severe SARS-CoV-2 infection. As for the study in general: The input, bulk RNA from unsorted whole blood, was sequenced, and chains were unpaired.

At least ten counts were recorded for this clonotype. V gave up 5 bases and J gave up 1 base, with 11 bases separating them. CDR1 and CDR2 (germline): SGHAT, FQNNGV. The CDR3 has 14 amino acids. TCRdb used MiXCR to reprocess the 5' RACE reads, holding one entry per CDR3 protein. The sample lists roughly 17,000 distinct CDR3 sequences, approximately 4.7% occurring once. J is TRBJ1-1 and V is TRBV11-2; D is unclear. What was sequenced was whole blood. The receptor was derived from an adult who was a healthcare worker with PCR-confirmed SARS-CoV-2 infection or an uninfected control (not recorded which). The CDR3 DNA sequence: TGTGCCAGCAGCATCGGAGGCGCGAACACTGAAGCTTTCTTT. Protein sequence: CASSIGGANTEAFF.